This TCR beta chain was retrieved from a study of T cell responses to AZD1222 COVID-19 vaccine. Generated by immunoSEQ multiplex PCR, the TCRdb table keeps only in-frame clones and is missing some. Among over 150,000 clones listed, about nine tenths were seen once. V was clipped by 2 bases and J by 4 bases; unmatched bases: 7. Looked up from germline, CDR1 is MDHEN and CDR2 is SYDVKM. This CDR3 is built from 16 residues. Broader study findings: Clonal diversity was possibly underestimated, and white British individuals and females predominated among donors.

On this clone itself: The target antigen is unknown.

The sequenced sample was peripheral blood, obtained on day 0 of AZD1222 vaccination. The chain combines TRBV28 with TRBJ1-5, with TRBD1 matching over 8 bases. This clonotype was sampled from an adult in good health. In DNA, the CDR3 is TGTGCCAGCAGTTTACTTTTGCGACAGGGGAATCAGCCCCAGCATTTT. Its protein is CASSLLLRQGNQPQHF.